The present TCR beta chain was sequenced within a study of blood T cell repertoires in COVID-19 (TCRdb year 2020). Describing the broader study: Collaborator samples came from the United States, Italy and Spain and covered acute and convalescent phases of COVID-19. The material from the prospective study consisted of cDNA or gDNA derived from T cells, B-cell-depleted T cells, or PBMCs. Subjects who had been exposed to COVID-19, were actively infected with it, or had recovered from it provided the deeply sampled blood TCRbeta repertoires that made up the dataset. A freely available public database, intended as a resource for researchers studying the immune response to SARS-CoV-2, is where the repertoires were released. The samples were drawn from two sources: the first 160 participants of the ongoing ImmuneRACE study, and fewer than 1,500 subjects contributed by 6 global collaborators. Sample metadata almost always included a de-identified subject ID, COVID-19 status, age in years and sex. Where HLA class I and class II types were available, the types were taken from metadata supplied by the sample provider, not from assay-based typing.

Germline trimming: 0 bases from V, 8 bases from J; junction bases outside gene matches: 2. The germline V gene encodes CDR1 SGDLS and CDR2 YYNGEE. Its CDR3 holds 14 amino acids, cysteine through phenylalanine. The read is trimmed to its CDR3 DNA, 42 bases read in frame from base 1. TCRbeta CDR3 regions were amplified from genomic DNA by means of the immunoSEQ Assay, a bias-controlled multiplex PCR. Per the original workflow: The number of nucleated cells in each sample was estimated from the amplification of reference gene primers within the assay. Sequence reads were collapsed and filtered to measure the absolute abundance of every unique TCRbeta CDR3 rearrangement. For each sample, productive Simpson clonality was calculated by taking the square root of Simpson's diversity index across productive rearrangements. TCRdb re-hosts the immuneACCESS table, in-frame sequences only. Its copies lack some clones; in the studies checked, an unresolved V gene accounts for under half of them, and the cause for the rest is not known. D and trimming come from the DNA, and the V and J calls and clone size come from that table. Across this sample there are roughly 310,000 clones, with about 91% seen only once. Approximately 8.8% of the sample is in the top ten clones.

Of note for this clone: Its antigen is currently not known. Base-call qualities are not available, and no considerably larger clone is one nucleotide away.

Enrolling through a virtual design, the prospective study's participants ranged in age from roughly 18 to 90 years and lived across roughly 24 United States geographic areas. Cohort assignment in the prospective study relied on participant-reported clinical history from a screening survey and a study questionnaire. Recovered participants in ImmuneRACE Cohort 3 were defined as having two consecutive negative NP/OP PCR tests, clearance from a healthcare professional, or resolution of symptoms. In the prospective study, mobile phlebotomists collected whole blood, serum and a nasopharyngeal or oropharyngeal swab from each participant. Over a roughly two-month period, participants in the prospective study had the option of providing additional blood draws and questionnaires. Prospective study blood samples were shipped either frozen or at room temperature before DNA extraction. What the authors observed across the whole study: The quantity of clinical and demographic metadata differed by source and by participant and was supplied without curation.

This TCR derives from a woman aged 40 to 50 who had recovered from COVID-19. The sequence joins TRBV9 to TRBJ1-2; TRBD1 matches 12 bases in the middle. The sequenced material came from PBMCs or T cells enriched from blood (not recorded which). The CDR3 protein: CASSVGDRGPGYTF. The nucleotide sequence is given as TGTGCCAGCAGCGTAGGGGACAGGGGGCCGGGCTACACCTTC.